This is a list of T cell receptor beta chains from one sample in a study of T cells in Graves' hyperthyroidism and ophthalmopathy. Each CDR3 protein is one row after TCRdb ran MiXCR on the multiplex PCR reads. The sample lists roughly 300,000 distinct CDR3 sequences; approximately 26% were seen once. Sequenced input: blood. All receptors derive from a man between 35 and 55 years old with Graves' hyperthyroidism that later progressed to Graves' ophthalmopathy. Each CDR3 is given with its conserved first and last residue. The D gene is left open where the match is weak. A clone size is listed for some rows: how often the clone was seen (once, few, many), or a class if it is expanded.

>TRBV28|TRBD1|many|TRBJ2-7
TGTGCCAGCAGTTCACCAAAGAAGACAGGGTGGTTTAACGAGCAGTACTTC
CASSSPKKTGWFNEQYF
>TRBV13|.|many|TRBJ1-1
TGTGCCAGCAGCTTCAGGGATACTGAAGCTTTCTTT
CASSFRDTEAFF
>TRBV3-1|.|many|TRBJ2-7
TGTGCCAGCACCATTGGGAGGGGGAGCGAGCAGTACTTC
CASTIGRGSEQYF
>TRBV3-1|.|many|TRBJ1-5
TGTGCCAGCAGCCTCAGGGATCAGCCCCAGCATTTT
CASSLRDQPQHF
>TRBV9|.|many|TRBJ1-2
TGTGCCAGCAGCCTGGGACACATAGCTAACTATGGCTACACCTTC
CASSLGHIANYGYTF
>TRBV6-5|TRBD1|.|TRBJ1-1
TGTGCCAGCAGTTATAGGGGGCTGGGGACTGAAGCTTTCTTT
CASSYRGLGTEAFF
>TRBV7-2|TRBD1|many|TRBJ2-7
TGTGCCAGCAGCTTTACCGGGACAGGGGCGACTGGGCAGTACTTC
CASSFTGTGATGQYF
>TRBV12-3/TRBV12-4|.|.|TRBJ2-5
TGTGCCAGCAGTCCTCTGGTGGAGACCCAGTACTTC
CASSPLVETQYF
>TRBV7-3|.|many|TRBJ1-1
TGTGCCAGCAGCCTAGGGAGGGGGGGGCCTGGAACTGAAGCTTTCTTT
CASSLGRGGPGTEAFF
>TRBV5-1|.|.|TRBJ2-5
TGCGCCAGCAGCTTGGTAGGGAAGGAGACCCAGTACTTC
CASSLVGKETQYF
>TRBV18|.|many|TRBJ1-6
TGTGCCAGCTCCTCCACGGGATCGAATTCACCCCTCCACTTT
CASSSTGSNSPLHF
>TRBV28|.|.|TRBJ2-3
TGTGCCAGCAGTCCGCAGGGCCGCACAGATACGCAGTATTTT
CASSPQGRTDTQYF
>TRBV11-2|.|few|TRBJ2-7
TGTGCCAGCAGCCGGTTTTCCGAGCAGTACTTC
CASSRFSEQYF
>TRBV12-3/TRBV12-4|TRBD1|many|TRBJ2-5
TGTGCCAGCAGTCCCTCGACAGGGGGGATTGAGACCCAGTACTTC
CASSPSTGGIETQYF
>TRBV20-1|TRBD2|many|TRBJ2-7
TGCAGTGCTAGAGAGCTAGCGGGGGCCTACGAGCAGTACTTC
CSARELAGAYEQYF
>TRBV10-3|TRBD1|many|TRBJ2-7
TGTGCCATCATGGGGACAGGGGAGGGCGAGCAGTACTTC
CAIMGTGEGEQYF
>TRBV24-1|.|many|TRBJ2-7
TGTGCCACCAGTGTGTCCGTTCACAACTACGAGCAGTACTTC
CATSVSVHNYEQYF
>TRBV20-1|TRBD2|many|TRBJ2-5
TGCAGTGCTATCCCCCTGCGGAGGGGAGGGGAGACCCAGTACTTC
CSAIPLRRGGETQYF
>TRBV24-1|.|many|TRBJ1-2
TGTGCCACCAGTGATTGGAAACAGGGCTATGGCTACACCTTC
CATSDWKQGYGYTF
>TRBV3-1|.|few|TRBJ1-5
TGTGCCAGCAGCCAAGATCTCCTGAATCAGCCCCAGCATTTT
CASSQDLLNQPQHF
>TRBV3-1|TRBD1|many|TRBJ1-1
TGTGCCAGCAGCCCCCAAAAGACAGGGGGGACTGAAGCTTTCTTT
CASSPQKTGGTEAFF
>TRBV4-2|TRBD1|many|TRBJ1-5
TGTGCCAGCAGCCAAGATGACAGGGCCAATCAGCCCCAGCATTTT
CASSQDDRANQPQHF
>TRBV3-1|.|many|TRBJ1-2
TGTGCCAGCAGCCAGGGGGGGGACAACTATGGCTACACCTTC
CASSQGGDNYGYTF
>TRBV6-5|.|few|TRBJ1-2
TGTGCCAGCAGTTCGGGCGGACAGGGCTACACCTTC
CASSSGGQGYTF
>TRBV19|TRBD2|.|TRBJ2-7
TGTGCCAGTAGTTTGAGTACGGGAGGCGAATACGAGCAGTACTTC
CASSLSTGGEYEQYF
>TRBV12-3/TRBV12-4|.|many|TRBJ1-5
TGTGCCGCACAAACGGGGGCGAATCAGCCCCAGCATTTT
CAAQTGANQPQHF
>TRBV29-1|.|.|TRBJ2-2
TGCAGCGCCTCTGCTCCTTTCACCGGGGAGCTGTTTTTT
CSASAPFTGELFF
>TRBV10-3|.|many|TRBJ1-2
TGTGCCATCAGTGAGCTTTTGGACAGAAACTATGGCTACACCTTC
CAISELLDRNYGYTF
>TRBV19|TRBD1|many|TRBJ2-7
TGTGCCAGTAGGCCAGAGACAGGGGAACCCTACGAGCAGTACTTC
CASRPETGEPYEQYF
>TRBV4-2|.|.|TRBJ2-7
TGTGCCAGCAGCCAAACGGGGGACACCACCTACGAGCAGTACTTC
CASSQTGDTTYEQYF
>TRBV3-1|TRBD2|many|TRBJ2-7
TGTGCCAGCAGCCAAGGACACACTAGCGGCTACGAGCAGTACTTC
CASSQGHTSGYEQYF
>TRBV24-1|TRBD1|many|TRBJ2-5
TGTGCCACCAGTGAAACACAGGGGAGCGAGACCCAGTACTTC
CATSETQGSETQYF
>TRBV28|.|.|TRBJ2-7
TGTGCCAGCAGTCGAGGGAGTCCTAACTTC
CASSRGSPNF